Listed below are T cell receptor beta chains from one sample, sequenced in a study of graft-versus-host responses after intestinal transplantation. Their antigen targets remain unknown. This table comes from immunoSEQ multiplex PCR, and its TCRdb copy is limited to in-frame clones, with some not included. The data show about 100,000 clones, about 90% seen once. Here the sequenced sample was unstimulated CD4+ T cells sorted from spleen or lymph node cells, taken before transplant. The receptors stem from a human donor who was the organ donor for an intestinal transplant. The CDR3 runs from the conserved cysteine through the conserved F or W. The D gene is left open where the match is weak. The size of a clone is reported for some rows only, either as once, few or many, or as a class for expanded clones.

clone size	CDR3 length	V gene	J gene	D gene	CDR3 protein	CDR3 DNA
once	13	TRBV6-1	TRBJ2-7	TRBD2	CASSSAGGYEQYF	TGTGCCAGCAGTTCAGCGGGGGGCTACGAGCAGTACTTC
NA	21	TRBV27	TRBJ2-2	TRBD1	CASSLIPFANPDRVWSGELFF	TGTGCCAGCAGTTTGATCCCCTTCGCTAACCCCGACAGGGTCTGGTCCGGGGAGCTGTTTTTT
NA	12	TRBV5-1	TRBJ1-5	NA	CASRTGNQPQHF	TGCGCCAGCAGGACAGGCAATCAGCCCCAGCATTTT
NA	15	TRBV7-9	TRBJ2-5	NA	CASSPGGSGGETQYF	TGTGCCAGCAGCCCCGGGGGGTCAGGGGGAGAGACCCAGTACTTC
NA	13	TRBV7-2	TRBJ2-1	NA	CASSSSYYNEQFF	TGTGCCAGCAGCTCCTCATATTACAATGAGCAGTTCTTC
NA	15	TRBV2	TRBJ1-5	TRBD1	CASSGSGQPHQPQHF	TGTGCCAGCAGTGGTTCGGGACAGCCACATCAGCCCCAGCATTTT
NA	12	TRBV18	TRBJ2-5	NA	CASSAREETQYF	TGTGCCAGCTCAGCCCGGGAAGAGACCCAGTACTTC
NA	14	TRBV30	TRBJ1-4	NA	CAWSDRAFNEKLFF	TGTGCCTGGAGTGACAGGGCATTTAATGAAAAACTGTTTTTT
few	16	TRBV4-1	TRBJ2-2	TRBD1	CASSLTGTGNTGELFF	TGCGCCAGCAGCTTAACCGGGACAGGGAACACCGGGGAGCTGTTTTTT
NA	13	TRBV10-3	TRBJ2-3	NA	CAIAGGLGDTQYF	TGTGCCATCGCGGGCGGGCTGGGAGATACGCAGTATTTT
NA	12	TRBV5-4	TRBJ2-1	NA	CASRDGRAEQFF	TGTGCCAGCAGGGACGGCAGGGCCGAGCAGTTCTTC
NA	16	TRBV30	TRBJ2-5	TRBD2	CAWSVSSGGTQETQYF	TGTGCCTGGAGTGTATCCAGCGGGGGTACCCAAGAGACCCAGTACTTC
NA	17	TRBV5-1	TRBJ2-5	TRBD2	CASSSRLAGGPGETQYF	TGCGCCAGCAGCTCGCGACTAGCGGGGGGGCCTGGGGAGACCCAGTACTTC
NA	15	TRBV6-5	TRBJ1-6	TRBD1	CASSYSQGANSPLHF	TGTGCCAGCAGTTACTCGCAGGGGGCGAATTCACCCCTCCACTTT
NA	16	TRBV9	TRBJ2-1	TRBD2	CASSVLTSGGPNEQFF	TGTGCCAGCAGCGTACTGACTAGCGGGGGTCCTAATGAGCAGTTCTTC
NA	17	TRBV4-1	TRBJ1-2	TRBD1	CASSQEMTGEVSYGYTF	TGCGCCAGCAGCCAAGAGATGACAGGGGAAGTGTCCTATGGCTACACCTTC
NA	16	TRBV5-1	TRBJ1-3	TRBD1	CASSWGTGTHGNTIYF	TGCGCCAGCAGCTGGGGGACAGGGACACATGGAAACACCATATATTTT
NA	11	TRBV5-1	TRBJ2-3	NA	CATTEMGREYF	TGCGCCACCACCGAGATGGGCCGGGAGTATTTT
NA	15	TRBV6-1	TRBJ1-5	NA	CASSEKQGSSQPQHF	TGTGCCAGCAGTGAAAAGCAGGGCTCTAGTCAGCCCCAGCATTTT
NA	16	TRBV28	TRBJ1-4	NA	CASSFAWGGGREKLFF	TGTGCCAGCAGTTTCGCATGGGGCGGTGGTAGGGAAAAACTGTTTTTT
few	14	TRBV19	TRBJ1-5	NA	CASSISGLGQPQHF	TGTGCCAGTAGTATATCAGGGTTGGGTCAGCCCCAGCATTTT
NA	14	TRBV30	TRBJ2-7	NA	CACRGTVGSYEQYF	TGTGCCTGCCGGGGCACGGTGGGCTCCTACGAGCAGTACTTC
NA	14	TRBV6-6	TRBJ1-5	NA	CASSPAPPNQPQHF	TGTGCCAGCAGCCCCGCGCCACCCAATCAGCCCCAGCATTTT
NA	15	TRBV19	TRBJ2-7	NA	CASSTRPESYYEQYF	TGTGCCAGTAGTACCAGGCCAGAAAGCTACTACGAGCAGTACTTC
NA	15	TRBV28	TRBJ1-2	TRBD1	CASSAYGTGLYGYTF	TGTGCCAGCAGTGCTTACGGGACAGGACTCTATGGCTACACCTTC
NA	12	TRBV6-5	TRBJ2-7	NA	CASSYWDYEQYF	TGTGCCAGCAGTTATTGGGATTACGAGCAGTACTTC
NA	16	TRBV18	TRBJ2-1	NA	CASSPRAGATYNEQFF	TGTGCCAGCTCACCAAGGGCGGGGGCTACCTACAATGAGCAGTTCTTC
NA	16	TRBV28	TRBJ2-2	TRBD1	CASTLPGQGKGGELFF	TGTGCCAGCACCCTGCCTGGACAGGGCAAGGGCGGGGAGCTGTTTTTT
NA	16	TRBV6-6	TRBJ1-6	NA	CASSYSRVEGNSPLHF	TGTGCCAGCAGTTACTCGAGGGTGGAGGGAAATTCACCCCTCCACTTT
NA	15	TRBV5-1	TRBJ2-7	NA	CASSLQGGSSYEQYF	TGCGCCAGCAGCTTACAGGGAGGAAGCTCCTACGAGCAGTACTTC
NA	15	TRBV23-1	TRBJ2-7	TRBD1	CASSNRDSATYEQYF	TGCGCCAGCAGTAACCGGGACAGTGCAACCTACGAGCAGTACTTC
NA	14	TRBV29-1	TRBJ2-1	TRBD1	CSVPDRVSYNEQFF	TGCAGCGTGCCAGACAGGGTGTCCTACAATGAGCAGTTCTTC
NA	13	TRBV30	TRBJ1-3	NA	CAWRRGPGNTIYF	TGTGCCTGGAGGCGGGGCCCTGGAAACACCATATATTTT
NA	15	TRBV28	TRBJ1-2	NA	CASSLQLLQNYGYTF	TGTGCCAGCAGTTTACAACTCTTGCAGAATTATGGCTACACCTTC
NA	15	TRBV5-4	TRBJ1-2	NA	CASSSGTFTNYGYTF	TGTGCCAGCAGCTCTGGGACCTTTACAAACTATGGCTACACCTTC
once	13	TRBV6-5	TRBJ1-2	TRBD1	CASSRTGGPGYTF	TGTGCCAGCAGCCGAACAGGGGGCCCTGGCTACACCTTC
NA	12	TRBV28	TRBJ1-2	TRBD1	CANLRQGYGYTF	TGTGCCAACTTGCGACAGGGCTATGGCTACACCTTC
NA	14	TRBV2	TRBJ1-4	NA	CASTLTGTNEKLFF	TGTGCCAGCACCTTGACGGGAACTAATGAAAAACTGTTTTTT
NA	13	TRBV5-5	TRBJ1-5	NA	CASSLEINQPQHF	TGTGCCAGCAGCTTGGAAATCAATCAGCCCCAGCATTTT
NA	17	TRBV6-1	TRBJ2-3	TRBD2	CASSASGGAIGTDTQYF	TGTGCCAGCAGTGCTAGCGGGGGGGCCATCGGCACAGATACGCAGTATTTT
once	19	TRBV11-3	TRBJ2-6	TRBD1	CASSGGGTGISSGANVLTF	TGTGCCAGCAGCGGTGGCGGGACAGGGATTAGCTCTGGGGCCAACGTCCTGACTTTC
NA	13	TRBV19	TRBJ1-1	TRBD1	CASSLTGQGKAFF	TGTGCCAGTAGTCTTACGGGACAGGGCAAAGCTTTCTTT